This T cell receptor beta chain was obtained from a study of molecular identifiers for immune sequencing clone quantification. Overall study context: In the replicates, RNA derived from around 20,000 or 100,000 naive CD8 cells was divided into five parts, and four were sequenced.

Looked up from germline, CDR1 is DFQATT and CDR2 is SNEGSKA (reference sequence). The CDR3 covers 16 residues. The V and J ends lost 1 base and 1 base respectively, with 15 bases between them. Findings of the study overall: Spiked TCR RNA from one Jurkat cell reportedly showed up when mixed among 800,000 to 1,000,000 naive cells.

There are many counts of this clonotype. Its antigen is undetermined. TCRdb reprocessed the PCR reads with MiXCR, giving one entry per CDR3 protein. The sample contains 400,000 to 600,000 distinct CDR3 sequences, over 20% of which appear only once. The genes are TRBV20-1 and TRBJ2-3; TRBD2 is a possible D gene (5 bases). The sample comprised naive CD8+ T cells from blood, with Jurkat cell RNA spiked in. Subset here: FACS-sorted CD8+CD4-CCR7+CD45RA+ naive T cells. The clonotype was recovered from a human donor in good health. Some libraries in this study had Jurkat cell RNA spiked in. DNA for the CDR3: TGCAGTGCTAGAGGCACCCGACTACCCCGCACAGATACGCAGTATTTT. Translation gives CSARGTRLPRTDTQYF.